These T cell receptor beta chains were read from a single sample in a study of T cells after yellow fever vaccination. One entry per CDR3 protein, called by TCRdb with MiXCR from the 5' RACE reads. This sample carries roughly 63,000 distinct CDR3 sequences, 7.4% of them seen once, and the ten largest clones take 35% to 40%. The material was CD8+ T cells sorted from PBMCs, obtained 15 days after the yellow fever booster vaccination. All receptors come from a man aged 30 to 39 who received the YFV17D yellow fever vaccine. The CDR3 runs from the conserved cysteine through the conserved F or W. The D gene is left open where the match is weak. Rows give clone size only sometimes, using once, few, many, or a class for an expanded clone.

V gene: TRBV5-1
clone size: NA
J gene: TRBJ2-5
D gene: NA
CDR3 DNA: TGCGCCAGCAGCTTGGAGGGGGGCGAGCTCGTCGGCGGAGAGACCCAGTACTTC
CDR3 protein: CASSLEGGELVGGETQYF

V gene: TRBV12-3/TRBV12-4
clone size: many
J gene: TRBJ2-2
D gene: NA
CDR3 DNA: TGTGCCAGCACCCTTAACACCGGGGAGCTGTTTTTT
CDR3 protein: CASTLNTGELFF

V gene: TRBV7-2
clone size: many
J gene: TRBJ2-1
D gene: NA
CDR3 DNA: TGTGCCAGCAGCAGTACTTCCAGCTCCTACAATGAGCAGTTCTTC
CDR3 protein: CASSSTSSSYNEQFF

V gene: TRBV4-3
clone size: many
J gene: TRBJ2-7
D gene: NA
CDR3 DNA: TGCGCCAGCAGCCAAGTGGTTGGGGCCTCCTACGAGCAGTACTTC
CDR3 protein: CASSQVVGASYEQYF

V gene: TRBV12-3/TRBV12-4
clone size: many
J gene: TRBJ2-5
D gene: NA
CDR3 DNA: TGTGCCAGCAGGAGGGGGGGGGAGACCCAGTACTTC
CDR3 protein: CASRRGGETQYF

V gene: TRBV7-8
clone size: few
J gene: TRBJ2-1
D gene: NA
CDR3 DNA: TGTGCCAGCAGCTTAGAGGCCGGATCCGGCAATGAGCAGTTCTTC
CDR3 protein: CASSLEAGSGNEQFF

V gene: TRBV11-2
clone size: NA
J gene: TRBJ2-2
D gene: NA
CDR3 DNA: TGTGCCAGCAGCTTAGCGACGGGAGACTACACCGGGGAGCTGTTTTTT
CDR3 protein: CASSLATGDYTGELFF

V gene: TRBV7-2
clone size: many
J gene: TRBJ2-5
D gene: TRBD1
CDR3 DNA: TGTGCCAGCAGCTTATTAAACTGGGACAGCCAAGAGACCCAGTACTTC
CDR3 protein: CASSLLNWDSQETQYF

V gene: TRBV10-3
clone size: many
J gene: TRBJ2-3
D gene: NA
CDR3 DNA: TGTGCCATCAGTGAGTTTTTCGGCAGCAGCACAGATACGCAGTATTTT
CDR3 protein: CAISEFFGSSTDTQYF

V gene: TRBV20-1
clone size: many
J gene: TRBJ2-1
D gene: NA
CDR3 DNA: TGCAGTGCTAGAGATAGGCTAGTAGGCAATGAGCAGTTCTTC
CDR3 protein: CSARDRLVGNEQFF

V gene: TRBV12-5
clone size: NA
J gene: TRBJ2-7
D gene: TRBD1
CDR3 DNA: TGTGCTAGTGGTTTGCCAAGACAGGGCGACTCCTACGAGCAGTACTTC
CDR3 protein: CASGLPRQGDSYEQYF

V gene: TRBV13
clone size: NA
J gene: TRBJ2-7
D gene: TRBD1
CDR3 DNA: TGTGCCAGCAGCTTACCGGACAGGGCCTACGAGCAGTACTTC
CDR3 protein: CASSLPDRAYEQYF

V gene: TRBV7-2
clone size: many
J gene: TRBJ2-7
D gene: NA
CDR3 DNA: TGTGCCAGCAGCAAGGGGGGCTCCGAGCAGTACTTC
CDR3 protein: CASSKGGSEQYF

V gene: TRBV2
clone size: many
J gene: TRBJ1-2
D gene: NA
CDR3 DNA: TGTGCCAGCAGTGAATCGTCAGACTTCAACTATGGCTACACCTTC
CDR3 protein: CASSESSDFNYGYTF

V gene: TRBV29-1
clone size: many
J gene: TRBJ2-3
D gene: NA
CDR3 DNA: TGCAGCGTTGAAGAACTCTCAACGCAGTATTTT
CDR3 protein: CSVEELSTQYF

V gene: TRBV11-3
clone size: many
J gene: TRBJ1-1
D gene: NA
CDR3 DNA: TGTGCCAGCACCCCTCTACGGGGGGAGGGGACTGAAGCTTTCTTT
CDR3 protein: CASTPLRGEGTEAFF

V gene: TRBV19
clone size: few
J gene: TRBJ2-7
D gene: NA
CDR3 DNA: TGTGCCAGTAGTATTACCGCCCCTCTTCACGAGCAGTACTTC
CDR3 protein: CASSITAPLHEQYF

V gene: TRBV27
clone size: many
J gene: TRBJ2-1
D gene: TRBD2
CDR3 DNA: TGTGCCAGCAGACTAGCGGGAGACAATGAGCAGTTCTTC
CDR3 protein: CASRLAGDNEQFF

V gene: TRBV15
clone size: many
J gene: TRBJ2-7
D gene: TRBD1
CDR3 DNA: TGTGCCACCAGCAGGGCGGGACAGGGATCTGTCGAGCAGTACTTC
CDR3 protein: CATSRAGQGSVEQYF

V gene: TRBV27
clone size: many
J gene: TRBJ2-1
D gene: TRBD2
CDR3 DNA: TGTGCCAGCAAACTAGCGGGAGGGTGGGACAATGAGCAGTTCTTC
CDR3 protein: CASKLAGGWDNEQFF

V gene: TRBV6-5
clone size: many
J gene: TRBJ2-1
D gene: NA
CDR3 DNA: TGTGCCAGCACCCCAGTACCGCTGCCGGGGACTCTCTACAATGAGCAGTTCTTC
CDR3 protein: CASTPVPLPGTLYNEQFF

V gene: TRBV27
clone size: many
J gene: TRBJ2-3
D gene: NA
CDR3 DNA: TGTGCCAGCCGCAAGGGGGACTTTAGCACAGATACGCAGTATTTT
CDR3 protein: CASRKGDFSTDTQYF

V gene: TRBV6-5
clone size: many
J gene: TRBJ2-3
D gene: NA
CDR3 DNA: TGTGCCAGCAGTTACTCGATTTCAGGAGAAGCGGTTAGCACAGATACGCAGTATTTT
CDR3 protein: CASSYSISGEAVSTDTQYF

V gene: TRBV15
clone size: many
J gene: TRBJ2-5
D gene: NA
CDR3 DNA: TGTGCCACCAGCAGAGTGGGAGGGGACAGAGTTAAAGAGACCCAGTACTTC
CDR3 protein: CATSRVGGDRVKETQYF

V gene: TRBV27
clone size: many
J gene: TRBJ2-7
D gene: NA
CDR3 DNA: TGTGCCAGCAGACCCGGGACGATCCATTACGAGCAGTACTTC
CDR3 protein: CASRPGTIHYEQYF

V gene: TRBV20-1
clone size: many
J gene: TRBJ2-1
D gene: NA
CDR3 DNA: TGCAGTGCCACTCTAGCGTCACCCAGCTCCTACAATGAGCAGTTCTTC
CDR3 protein: CSATLASPSSYNEQFF

V gene: TRBV5-5
clone size: many
J gene: TRBJ2-1
D gene: NA
CDR3 DNA: TGTGCCAGCAGCTTGGGCGGCTTCTCCTACAATGAGCAGTTCTTC
CDR3 protein: CASSLGGFSYNEQFF

V gene: TRBV23-1
clone size: many
J gene: TRBJ2-1
D gene: NA
CDR3 DNA: TGCGCCAGCAGTCAATCCCCTATATCGGGGCCCAATTACCGGGGTGAGCAGTTCTTC
CDR3 protein: CASSQSPISGPNYRGEQFF

V gene: TRBV1
clone size: NA
J gene: TRBJ2-7
D gene: NA
CDR3 DNA: TGCACCAGCAGATCGGGACTAGCGGGAGACGAGCAGTACTTC
CDR3 protein: CTSRSGLAGDEQYF

V gene: TRBV6-1
clone size: many
J gene: TRBJ2-7
D gene: TRBD2
CDR3 DNA: TGTGCCAGCAGTGGGACTAGCGGAGCCTACGAGCAGTACTTC
CDR3 protein: CASSGTSGAYEQYF

V gene: TRBV20-1
clone size: many
J gene: TRBJ2-1
D gene: NA
CDR3 DNA: TGCAGTGCCCAAGCCAGCTCCTACAATGAGCAGTTCTTC
CDR3 protein: CSAQASSYNEQFF

V gene: TRBV10-2
clone size: many
J gene: TRBJ2-5
D gene: NA
CDR3 DNA: TGCGCCAGCAGTGACGGCAGCCAAGAGACCCAGTACTTC
CDR3 protein: CASSDGSQETQYF

V gene: TRBV6-5
clone size: many
J gene: TRBJ2-7
D gene: NA
CDR3 DNA: TGTGCCAGCAGTTACGGTAGTAAGGGTTACGAGCAGTACTTC
CDR3 protein: CASSYGSKGYEQYF

V gene: TRBV3-1
clone size: NA
J gene: TRBJ1-6
D gene: NA
CDR3 DNA: TGTGCCAGCAGCCCTCCGGTACAGGTTAGATCACCCCTCCACTTT
CDR3 protein: CASSPPVQVRSPLHF

V gene: TRBV30
clone size: NA
J gene: TRBJ2-1
D gene: NA
CDR3 DNA: TGTGCCGGGAACAGGGGGAGGGTCAATGAGCAGTTCTTC
CDR3 protein: CAGNRGRVNEQFF

V gene: TRBV9
clone size: many
J gene: TRBJ2-2
D gene: TRBD2
CDR3 DNA: TGTGCCAGCAGCGAAAGCGGGAGCAGGACCGGGGAGCTGTTTTTT
CDR3 protein: CASSESGSRTGELFF

V gene: TRBV18
clone size: few
J gene: TRBJ2-7
D gene: NA
CDR3 DNA: TGTGCCAGCTCACCAGGGGACACGGAGGCCTACGAGCAGTACTTC
CDR3 protein: CASSPGDTEAYEQYF

V gene: TRBV12-3/TRBV12-4
clone size: many
J gene: TRBJ2-7
D gene: NA
CDR3 DNA: TGTGCCAGCAGTTATCGCGACGAGCAGTACTTC
CDR3 protein: CASSYRDEQYF

V gene: TRBV5-1
clone size: medium-sized
J gene: TRBJ2-7
D gene: TRBD2
CDR3 DNA: TGCGCCAGCAGCTTGGCGTCGGGAGGTTCCTACGAGCAGTACTTC
CDR3 protein: CASSLASGGSYEQYF

V gene: TRBV10-2
clone size: many
J gene: TRBJ1-1
D gene: NA
CDR3 DNA: TGCGCCAGCACCCCTCCCAGGGGTGAAGCTTTCTTT
CDR3 protein: CASTPPRGEAFF

V gene: TRBV12-3/TRBV12-4
clone size: many
J gene: TRBJ2-3
D gene: NA
CDR3 DNA: TGTGCCAGCAGCTCAGGAGGGGGAGATACGCAGTATTTT
CDR3 protein: CASSSGGGDTQYF

V gene: TRBV12-3/TRBV12-4
clone size: many
J gene: TRBJ2-7
D gene: NA
CDR3 DNA: TGTGCCAGCAGTTTGAGCCTTTCCTACGAGCAGTACTTC
CDR3 protein: CASSLSLSYEQYF

V gene: TRBV11-2
clone size: many
J gene: TRBJ2-1
D gene: NA
CDR3 DNA: TGTGCCAGCAGCGGAATCTCTCAGGCGGCAGGTGAGCAGTTCTTC
CDR3 protein: CASSGISQAAGEQFF

V gene: TRBV20-1
clone size: many
J gene: TRBJ2-7
D gene: TRBD2
CDR3 DNA: TGCAGTGCCGAAGCGGGAGGAGCCTACGAGCAGTACTTC
CDR3 protein: CSAEAGGAYEQYF

V gene: TRBV20-1
clone size: NA
J gene: TRBJ2-1
D gene: TRBD2
CDR3 DNA: TGCAGTACTGCAGCGGGAGGTATTGAGCAGTTCTTC
CDR3 protein: CSTAAGGIEQFF

V gene: TRBV29-1
clone size: large
J gene: TRBJ2-7
D gene: NA
CDR3 DNA: TGCAGCGTTTCCCGGGACGAACCCTACGAGCAGTACTTC
CDR3 protein: CSVSRDEPYEQYF

V gene: TRBV29-1
clone size: NA
J gene: TRBJ2-1
D gene: TRBD2
CDR3 DNA: TGCAGCGGGTTGCTAGCGGGAGTAAATGAGCAGTTCTTC
CDR3 protein: CSGLLAGVNEQFF

V gene: TRBV7-2
clone size: many
J gene: TRBJ2-3
D gene: NA
CDR3 DNA: TGTGCCAGCAGCTTTAGCACAGATACGCAGTATTTT
CDR3 protein: CASSFSTDTQYF

V gene: TRBV7-2
clone size: many
J gene: TRBJ2-1
D gene: TRBD2
CDR3 DNA: TGTGCCAGCAGACCACCTAGCGGGGGATTTTACAATGAGCAGTTCTTC
CDR3 protein: CASRPPSGGFYNEQFF

V gene: TRBV5-1
clone size: many
J gene: TRBJ1-1
D gene: TRBD1
CDR3 DNA: TGCGCCAGCAGCTTGGCCGCAGGGGGCACTGAAGCTTTCTTT
CDR3 protein: CASSLAAGGTEAFF

V gene: TRBV15
clone size: many
J gene: TRBJ2-6
D gene: NA
CDR3 DNA: TGTGCCACCTCTGGGGCCAACGTCCTGACTTTC
CDR3 protein: CATSGANVLTF

V gene: TRBV12-3/TRBV12-4
clone size: NA
J gene: TRBJ2-5
D gene: NA
CDR3 DNA: TGTGCCAGCAGTTCAGGACACAAGCAAGAGACCCAGTACTTC
CDR3 protein: CASSSGHKQETQYF

V gene: TRBV11-2
clone size: many
J gene: TRBJ2-2
D gene: NA
CDR3 DNA: TGTGCCAGCAGACGCGGCACCGGGGAGCTGTTTTTT
CDR3 protein: CASRRGTGELFF

V gene: TRBV12-3/TRBV12-4
clone size: many
J gene: TRBJ2-2
D gene: NA
CDR3 DNA: TGTGCCAGCAAAATAGTGCGCTGGGAGGAGAACACCGGGGAGCTGTTTTTT
CDR3 protein: CASKIVRWEENTGELFF

V gene: TRBV10-2
clone size: many
J gene: TRBJ2-5
D gene: NA
CDR3 DNA: TGCGCCAGCTCCGAAGGGATTGGTGAGACCCAGTACTTC
CDR3 protein: CASSEGIGETQYF

V gene: TRBV7-9
clone size: many
J gene: TRBJ1-3
D gene: TRBD1
CDR3 DNA: TGTGCCAGCAGCCTCACAGGGGAAGGAAACACCATATATTTT
CDR3 protein: CASSLTGEGNTIYF

V gene: TRBV2
clone size: many
J gene: TRBJ2-1
D gene: TRBD2
CDR3 DNA: TGTGCCAGCGGAGTCGGACGCGGGAGGGATCCTGAGCAGTTCTTC
CDR3 protein: CASGVGRGRDPEQFF